This T cell receptor (beta chain) was captured by sequencing in a study of blood T cell repertoires in COVID-19. As for the study in general: Collection of acute and convalescent COVID-19 samples took place in the United States, Italy and Spain.

CDR3 length equals 14 residues. The V gene lost 1 base and the J gene lost 5 bases, with 6 bases spanning the gap. Germline V gene data show CDR1 as SGHAT and CDR2 as FQNNGV. Libraries were prepared by immunoSEQ multiplex PCR; TCRdb keeps only in-frame clonotypes and omits some of them. The top ten hold more than 15% of the sample, which has around 260,000 clones, approximately 84% seen once. Sample: peripheral blood. The clonotype was recovered from an older person with COVID-19, enrolled during active disease. This chain uses TRBV11-2 with TRBJ1-6; D remains ambiguous. The CDR3 coding sequence is TGTGCCAGCAGCTTAGCCAGAAATAATTCACCCCTCCACTTT. Protein product: CASSLARNNSPLHF.